A single sample gave rise to the 17 T cell receptor beta chains below, sequenced in a study of cytomegalovirus exposure and HLA in healthy donors. PCR used 60 Vbeta primers and 13 Jbeta primers. Profiled with immunoSEQ multiplex PCR; TCRdb holds only in-frame clones, not every one. This table has 85,000 to 130,000 clones, more than 75% appearing once. Source material: PBMCs. The receptors here all came from a woman aged 40-49 years in good health and CMV-seronegative.

This clone is a singleton in its sample. This chain connects TRBV5-4 to TRBJ2-3; 11 bases match TRBD2. This CDR3 has 15 residues. Trimming removed 4 bases from V and 4 bases from J; junction bases left unmatched: 5. The V gene's germline CDR1 is SGHNT and CDR2 YYREEE (reference sequence). CDR3 sequence reads: CASSLTSGTSDTQYF. As DNA, the CDR3 is TGTGCCAGCAGCCTGACTAGCGGGACCTCAGATACGCAGTATTTT.

The chain employs TRBV5-1 and TRBJ2-1; D is possibly TRBD1 (6 bases). The CDR3 consists of 14 residues. The V end lost 1 base, the J end lost 6 bases, and 11 bases lay between the germline ends. Germline CDR1 SGHRS, CDR2 YFSETQ. This chain's CDR3 is CASSLFQGLNEQFF. The CDR3 DNA follows: TGCGCCAGCAGCTTGTTTCAGGGGCTCAATGAGCAGTTCTTC.

J is TRBJ1-1 and V is TRBV18; D unclear. This CDR3 is built from 13 residues. V was clipped by 5 bases and J by 6 bases, with 13 bases between them. Germline V CDR1 and CDR2: KGHSH, LQKENI. The CDR3 DNA reads TGTGCCAGCTCAATCCACTCAGGTGCTGAAGCTTTCTTT. Translation gives CASSIHSGAEAFF.

The gene calls are TRBV21-1 and TRBJ2-1; TRBD2, the table's D call, was not compared with the DNA. TRBV21-1 is annotated as a pseudogene. This CDR3 region has 14 residues. For the CDR3, the DNA is TGTGCCAGCGCCCCGGGACTAGCGGGAGCTGAGCAGTTCTTC. Translating gives CASAPGLAGAEQFF.

This clone appeared a few times. The chain joins TRBV19 to TRBJ2-3, with TRBD2 matching 14 bases. V lost 5 bases to trimming and J lost 4 bases; unmatched junction nucleotides: 5. The CDR3 consists of 16 residues. CDR1 is LNHDA, CDR2 SQIVND, per germline (reference sequence). CDR3 sequence (DNA): TGTGCCAGTAGTCGGACTAGCGGGAGGAGGGCAGATACGCAGTATTTT. It translates to CASSRTSGRRADTQYF.

This clone was observed a handful of times. The gene calls are TRBV6-5 and TRBJ2-7, with 8 bases fitting TRBD2. CDR3 length equals 14 residues. V trimming: 7 bases; J trimming: 3 bases; junction bases outside the gene matches: 8. CDR1 is MNHEY and CDR2 is SVGAGI in the germline V gene. The CDR3 protein is CASNPAGALYEQYF. The CDR3 bases are TGTGCCAGCAATCCAGCGGGAGCTCTCTACGAGCAGTACTTC.

V gene TRBV5-4 combines with J gene TRBJ1-1, with TRBD1 matching 7 bases. Germline V gene data show CDR1 as SGHNT and CDR2 as YYREEE (reference sequence). This CDR3 is 14 amino acids long. The J segment lost 1 base and the V segment lost 3 bases, leaving 3 bases of the junction unmatched. The CDR3 coding sequence is TGTGCCAGCAGCTCACAGGGGCGGAACACTGAAGCTTTCTTT. It encodes CASSSQGRNTEAFF. Looking up the rest from reference TRBV5-4 and TRBJ1-1 gives the full variable domain: ETGVTQSPTHLIKTRGQQVTLRCSSQSGHNTVSWYQQALGQGPQFIFQYYREEENGRGNFPPRFSGLQFPNYSSELNVNALELDDSALYLCASSSQGRNTEAFFGQGTRLTVV.

This chain uses TRBV27 with TRBJ2-1; 8 nucleotides match TRBD2. The trim removed 5 bases at V and 2 bases at J, leaving 14 bases unmatched. CDR1 and CDR2 from the germline V gene are MNHEY and SMNVEV (reference sequence). The CDR3 loop spans 18 amino acids. Written as DNA, the CDR3 is TGTGCCAGCAGTCTCTCGTCAGCGGGAGAGGGGCCCTACAATGAGCAGTTCTTC. Its protein is CASSLSSAGEGPYNEQFF.

The V and J genes are TRBV28 and TRBJ2-7; 7 nucleotides align to TRBD2. V was clipped by 7 bases and J by 7 bases; unmatched bases: 10. Germline V CDR1 and CDR2: MDHEN, SYDVKM. This CDR3 comprises 13 residues. CDR3 protein: CASNLAGVQEQYF. CDR3 DNA sequence: TGTGCCAGCAACCTCGCGGGAGTGCAAGAGCAGTACTTC.

This clone has a single count. The chain has TRBV9 and TRBJ2-3; TRBD2 matches at 7 bases. V was clipped by 2 bases and J by 0 bases; unmatched bases: 3. Germline loops: CDR1 SGDLS, CDR2 YYNGEE. The CDR3 extends over 15 amino acids. CDR3: CASSVSGTSTDTQYF. In DNA, the CDR3 is TGTGCCAGCAGCGTCAGCGGGACTAGCACAGATACGCAGTATTTT.

The V gene is TRBV7-2, the J gene TRBJ2-3; D is possibly TRBD2 (6 bases). Germline CDR1 SGHTA, CDR2 FQGNSA. CDR3 length: 14 amino acids. V was shortened by 1 base and J by 4 bases, with 9 bases between the two germline ends. CDR3 in amino acids: CASSLGAGSDTQYF. CDR3 sequence (DNA): TGTGCCAGCAGCTTAGGGGCGGGGTCAGATACGCAGTATTTT.

This clone came up a few times. The chain uses TRBV7-2 and TRBJ2-5, with 7 nucleotides matching TRBD1. CDR1 and CDR2 (germline): SGHTA, FQGNSA. Losses at the gene ends were 5 bases for V and 1 base for J; bases not matched to a gene: 4. The CDR3 runs 14 residues. CDR3 amino acids: CASSGRTGQETQYF. For the CDR3, the DNA is TGTGCCAGCAGCGGCCGGACAGGCCAAGAGACCCAGTACTTC. Filled out from reference TRBV7-2 and TRBJ2-5, the complete variable domain reads GAGVSQSPSNKVTEKGKDVELRCDPISGHTALYWYRQSLGQGLEFLIYFQGNSAPDKSGLPSDRFSAERTGGSVSTLTIQRTQQEDSAVYLCASSGRTGQETQYFGPGTRLLVL.

CDR3 protein: CASSLDPMPNTEAFF. The CDR3, as DNA: TGTGCCAGCAGCCTAGACCCCATGCCGAACACTGAAGCTTTCTTT. V and J are TRBV28 and TRBJ1-1; D is undetermined. V lost 6 bases, J lost 1 base, and 15 bases lay in between. Germline V gene sequence: CDR1 MDHEN, CDR2 SYDVKM. This CDR3 spans 15 amino acids.

This chain uses TRBV5-8 with TRBJ1-2; D may be TRBD1 (5 bases). The germline gives CDR1 SGHTS, CDR2 YDEGEE. This CDR3 is 14 amino acids long. The V and J ends lost 4 bases and 3 bases respectively, with 13 bases between them. The CDR3, as DNA: TGTGCCAGCAGCCCCGACAGATTTGACTATGGCTACACCTTC. It yields the protein CASSPDRFDYGYTF.

The chain employs TRBV28 and TRBJ1-2; 7 bases line up with TRBD1. V lost 6 bases and J lost 4; bases outside the gene matches: 8. From germline, CDR1 is MDHEN and CDR2 SYDVKM. There are 14 residues in the CDR3. The CDR3 reads CASRTQGTVYGYTF. As DNA, the CDR3 is TGTGCCAGCAGAACACAGGGGACGGTCTATGGCTACACCTTC.

The rearrangement links TRBV9 to TRBJ2-2, with D hard to call. Germline V gene sequence: CDR1 SGDLS, CDR2 YYNGEE. The CDR3 has 13 residues. V was cut by 0 bases and J by 8 bases, with 8 bases left in between. The CDR3 DNA is TGTGCCAGCAGCGTAGGGCCCACAGGGGAGCTGTTTTTT. Its protein product is CASSVGPTGELFF.

This rearrangement joins TRBV6-4 to TRBJ2-1; D is unresolved. Germline values: CDR1 MRHNA, CDR2 SNTAGT. Trimming pared 9 bases from V and 10 bases from J, leaving 13 bases between. The CDR3 runs to 11 residues. The CDR3 bases are TGTGCCAGGTCAAAAGCTCGGGAGCAGTTCTTC. This translates into CARSKAREQFF.